A single sample gave rise to the 15 T cell receptor beta chains below, sequenced in a study of cytomegalovirus exposure and HLA in healthy donors (dated by TCRdb to 2017 to 2019). Libraries were built with the immunoSEQ multiplex PCR assay. For the multiplex PCR, a mixture combining 60 forward primers for TCR Vbeta segments and 13 reverse primers for TCR Jbeta segments was used. TCRdb stores this immuneACCESS table with in-frame sequences only. Part of the clones is absent; in the studies checked, under half of the shortfall reflects unresolved V genes, and no reason is known for the rest. The sample table records 100,000 to 150,000 clones. The top ten clonotypes cover under 2% of the sample. Material for sequencing was PBMCs. These receptors were obtained from a woman between 40 and 50 years old in good health and CMV-seronegative.

The chain joins TRBV6-5 to TRBJ1-2, with 8 bases matching TRBD1. V lost 6 bases, J lost 4 bases, and 7 bases stayed unmatched. The CDR3 consists of 14 residues. CDR1 and CDR2 from the germline V gene are MNHEY and SVGAGI. The chain's CDR3 is CASRDHRGGYGYTF. CDR3 nucleotides: TGTGCCAGCAGAGACCACAGGGGGGGCTATGGCTACACCTTC.

V is TRBV29-1 and J is TRBJ2-1; TRBD2 is a possible D gene (5 bases). Germline-derived CDR1 and CDR2 are SQVTM and ANQGSEA. The ends were cut back, 0 bases at V and 5 bases at J, with 11 bases in the middle. This CDR3 is 14 amino acids long. CDR3 in amino acids: CSVEETAVNNEQFF. For the CDR3, the DNA is TGCAGCGTTGAAGAAACAGCGGTGAACAATGAGCAGTTCTTC.

This rearrangement joins TRBV5-1 to TRBJ2-3; the D gene is possibly TRBD1 (6 bases). The germline V gene has CDR1 SGHRS and CDR2 YFSETQ. This CDR3 spans 15 amino acids. V lost 0 bases and J 5 bases, leaving 13 bases between the germline ends. CDR3 amino acids: CASSLASQGIDTQYF. In nucleotides, the CDR3 is TGCGCCAGCAGCTTGGCGTCACAGGGAATAGATACGCAGTATTTT.

CDR3 coding DNA: TGTGCCAGCAGCTTGTGGCGGGGGGCCTCCCAAGAGACCCAGTACTTC. Translation: CASSLWRGASQETQYF. This chain uses TRBV11-2 with TRBJ2-5; TRBD2 matches at 8 bases. This CDR3 has 16 amino acids. Germline V gives CDR1 SGHAT, CDR2 FQNNGV. Germline trimming cut 3 bases from V and 1 base from J; bases unmatched to any gene: 7.

This chain links TRBV28 with TRBJ1-4; unclear D gene. The CDR3 extends over 11 amino acids. Trimming shortened V by 5 bases and J by 8 bases, and 6 bases separated the two germline ends. Germline CDR1 is MDHEN and CDR2 is SYDVKM. CDR3 amino acids: CASSPREKLFF. In DNA, the CDR3 is TGTGCCAGCAGTCCGAGGGAAAAACTGTTTTTT.

The genes are TRBV5-1 and TRBJ1-1, with TRBD1 identical over 9 bases. V trimming: 4 bases; J trimming: 1 base; junction bases outside the gene matches: 2. CDR1 is SGHRS and CDR2 is YFSETQ in the germline V gene. The CDR3 spans 14 residues. The CDR3 reads CASSLDRGNTEAFF. The CDR3 bases are TGCGCCAGCAGCCTGGACAGGGGGAACACTGAAGCTTTCTTT.

The chain has TRBV14 and TRBJ1-6, with TRBD1 as a possible D gene (6 bases). V was pared by 4 bases and J by 6 bases, with 16 bases between. CDR1 and CDR2 from the germline V gene are SGHDN and FVKESK. CDR3 size: 16 residues. CDR3 coding DNA: TGTGCCAGCAGCCGGATACAGGGTGAGCCTAATTCACCCCTCCACTTT. This sequence encodes CASSRIQGEPNSPLHF.

For the CDR3, the DNA is TGTGCCAGCAGCTCCTCCGGCGGATCCAATCAGCCCCAGCATTTT. This encodes CASSSSGGSNQPQHF. The chain links TRBV7-9 to TRBJ1-5; D remains ambiguous. CDR3 size: 15 residues. V was shortened by 4 bases and J by 3 bases, with 13 bases between the two germline ends. Germline V gene lookup returns CDR1 SEHNR and CDR2 FQNEAQ (reference sequence).

This rearrangement joins TRBV19 to TRBJ2-7, with 8 nucleotides matching TRBD1. The CDR3 length is 15 residues. Trimming at V came to 5 bases and at J to 1 base, leaving 7 bases not matched to a gene. Per germline, CDR1 LNHDA and CDR2 SQIVND (reference sequence). This chain's CDR3 is CASSPGTGVSYEQYV. As DNA, the CDR3 is TGTGCCAGTAGTCCCGGGACAGGCGTTTCCTACGAGCAGTACGTC.

V is TRBV5-1 and J is TRBJ1-1, with TRBD1 as a possible D gene (5 bases). CDR3 size: 15 residues. Trimming took 4 bases from V and 5 from J, leaving 18 bases between them. Germline-derived CDR1 and CDR2 are SGHRS and YFSETQ. This chain's CDR3 is CASSPRGGEGTEAFF. DNA for the CDR3: TGCGCCAGCAGCCCGCGTGGGGGGGAGGGTACTGAAGCTTTCTTT.

CDR3 region: CAGGRQGAGGTIYF. The CDR3 DNA reads as TGTGCCGGAGGGAGACAGGGGGCAGGGGGCACCATATATTTT. The chain combines TRBV14 with TRBJ1-3, with 10 positions matching TRBD1. Germline V CDR1 and CDR2: SGHDN, FVKESK. The ends lost 11 bases at V and 9 bases at J; junction bases unmatched: 13. The CDR3 extends over 14 amino acids.

The chain is built from TRBV2 and TRBJ2-2; 8 bases are a match to TRBD1. There are 14 residues in the CDR3. Germline CDR1 is SNHLY and CDR2 is FYNNEI. The ends lost 7 bases at V and 5 bases at J; junction bases unmatched: 6. The CDR3 spells CASTRQGATGELFF. DNA of the CDR3: TGTGCCAGCACGCGGCAGGGGGCTACCGGGGAGCTGTTTTTT.

As DNA, the CDR3 is TGCGCCAGCAGCCAAGAGAGCGGCAGAAACACTGAAGCTTTCTTT. Protein sequence: CASSQESGRNTEAFF. This chain uses TRBV4-3 with TRBJ1-1, with D hard to call. V lost 0 bases to trimming and J lost 2 bases, with 10 bases between them. This CDR3 has 15 residues. Germline loops: CDR1 LGHNA, CDR2 YSLEER.

The chain is built from TRBV2 and TRBJ1-1; weak D call: TRBD1 (5 bases). CDR1 SNHLY and CDR2 FYNNEI come from the germline V gene. The V and J ends lost 6 bases and 0 bases respectively, with 11 bases between them. This CDR3 comprises 14 residues. In DNA form, the CDR3 reads TGTGCCAGCAGGGGGACTCTAATGAACACTGAAGCTTTCTTT. It encodes CASRGTLMNTEAFF.

The rearrangement uses TRBV5-5 and TRBJ2-1; maybe TRBD2 (5 bases). Trimming shortened V by 1 base and J by 14 bases, and 10 bases separated the two germline ends. Germline V CDR1 and CDR2: SGHKS, YYEKEE (reference sequence). The CDR3 runs 11 residues. The DNA of the CDR3 is TGTGCCAGCAGCTTGATCGGGATGGAGTTCTTC. This gives the protein CASSLIGMEFF.